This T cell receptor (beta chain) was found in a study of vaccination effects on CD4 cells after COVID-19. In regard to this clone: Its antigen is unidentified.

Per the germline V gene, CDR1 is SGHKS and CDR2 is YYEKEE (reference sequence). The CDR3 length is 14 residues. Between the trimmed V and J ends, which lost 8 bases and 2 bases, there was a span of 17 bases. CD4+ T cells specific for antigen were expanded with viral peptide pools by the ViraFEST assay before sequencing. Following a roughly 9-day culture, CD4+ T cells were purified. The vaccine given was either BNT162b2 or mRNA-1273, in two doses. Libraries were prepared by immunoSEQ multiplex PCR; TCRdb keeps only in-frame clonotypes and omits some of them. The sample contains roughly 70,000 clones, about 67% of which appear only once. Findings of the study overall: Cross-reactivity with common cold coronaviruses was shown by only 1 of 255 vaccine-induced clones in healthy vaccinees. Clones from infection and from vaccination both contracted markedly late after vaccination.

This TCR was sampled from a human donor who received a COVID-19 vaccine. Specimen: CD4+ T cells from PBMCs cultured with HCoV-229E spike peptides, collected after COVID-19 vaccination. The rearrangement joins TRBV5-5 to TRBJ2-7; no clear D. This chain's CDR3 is CASSVAYTAYEQYV. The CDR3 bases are TGTGCCAGTTCTGTCGCGTATACAGCCTACGAGCAGTACGTC.